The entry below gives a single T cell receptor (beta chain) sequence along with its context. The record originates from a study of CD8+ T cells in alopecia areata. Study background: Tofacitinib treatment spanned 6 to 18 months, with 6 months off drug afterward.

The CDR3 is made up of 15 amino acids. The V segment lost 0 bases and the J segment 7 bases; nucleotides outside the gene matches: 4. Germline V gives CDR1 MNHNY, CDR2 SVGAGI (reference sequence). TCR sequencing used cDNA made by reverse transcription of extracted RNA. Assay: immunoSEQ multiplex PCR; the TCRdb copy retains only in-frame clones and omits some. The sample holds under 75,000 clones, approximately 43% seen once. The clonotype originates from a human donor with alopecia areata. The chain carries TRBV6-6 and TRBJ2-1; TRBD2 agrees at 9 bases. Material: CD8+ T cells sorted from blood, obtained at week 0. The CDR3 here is CASSYSSGSYNEQFF. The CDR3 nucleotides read TGTGCCAGCAGTTACTCTAGCGGGAGTTATAATGAGCAGTTCTTC.